Shown below are 21 T cell receptor beta chains from a single sample sequenced in a study of tumor-infiltrating lymphocytes in localized non-small cell lung cancer. TCRdb keeps only in-frame clones here, not all; method: immunoSEQ multiplex PCR. The sample shows some 22,000 clones, 69% of them seen only once. Sample: lung tumor tissue. Every receptor here comes from a human donor with non-small cell lung cancer.

The genes are TRBV15 and TRBJ2-7, with D hard to call. The germline CDR1 and CDR2 sequences are LNHNV and YYDKDF (reference sequence). The V end was cut by 0 bases, the J end by 0 bases, with 9 bases between. The CDR3 is 15 residues long. CDR3 sequence: CATSREIRTSYEQYF. The CDR3 coding sequence is TGTGCCACCAGCAGAGAAATCAGGACCTCCTACGAGCAGTACTTC.

The chain uses TRBV18 and TRBJ2-2; D ambiguous. Germline CDR1 reads KGHSH; CDR2 reads LQKENI. V lost 0 bases and J 1 base, leaving 6 bases between the germline ends. The length of the CDR3 is 15 residues. CDR3 sequence (DNA): TGTGCCAGCTCACCACCGAGTATGAACACCGGGGAGCTGTTTTTT. This sequence encodes CASSPPSMNTGELFF.

The chain is built from TRBV7-2 and TRBJ2-2; D not certain. This CDR3 contains 15 residues. Germline V gives CDR1 SGHTA, CDR2 FQGNSA. The V and J ends lost 4 bases and 3 bases respectively, with 12 bases between them. The CDR3 loop is CASSSGRIYTGELFF. The CDR3 DNA reads TGTGCCAGCAGCTCTGGCCGCATTTACACCGGGGAGCTGTTTTTT.

The chain uses TRBV19 and TRBJ2-3, with D possibly being TRBD1 or TRBD2 (5 bases each). Per germline, CDR1 LNHDA and CDR2 SQIVND (reference sequence). This CDR3 region has 13 residues. The V end was cut by 6 bases, the J end by 6 bases, with 13 bases between. This CDR3 reads CASRPSGTDTQYF. The DNA of the CDR3 is TGTGCCAGTAGACCATCGGGGACGGATACGCAGTATTTT.

The chain's CDR3 is CASSQRERIGQQFF. As DNA, the CDR3 is TGTGCCAGCAGCCAAAGGGAACGGATTGGACAACAGTTCTTC. The rearrangement uses TRBV14 and TRBJ2-1; weak D call: TRBD1 (5 bases). Trimming cost V 2 bases and J 13 bases, with 18 bases left between them. Germline CDR1 reads SGHDN; CDR2 reads FVKESK. This CDR3 comprises 14 residues. Based on the CDR3 plus reference TRBV14 and TRBJ2-1, the full variable domain is EAGVTQFPSHSVIEKGQTVTLRCDPISGHDNLYWYRRVMGKEIKFLLHFVKESKQDESGMPNNRFLAERTGGTYSTLKVQPAELEDSGVYFCASSQRERIGQQFFGPGTRLTVL.

The V gene is TRBV6-1, the J gene TRBJ1-1; D not certain. Trimming removed 0 bases from V and 3 bases from J, with 11 bases in between. The length of the CDR3 is 15 residues. Per germline, CDR1 MNHNS and CDR2 SASEGT. CDR3 amino acids: CASSEARGEDTEAFF. CDR3 DNA sequence: TGTGCCAGCAGTGAAGCACGTGGGGAGGACACTGAAGCTTTCTTT.

J is TRBJ2-1 and V is TRBV9, with 7 bases matching TRBD1. The germline gives CDR1 SGDLS, CDR2 YYNGEE. The ends lost 4 bases at V and 4 bases at J; junction bases unmatched: 8. The CDR3 loop spans 15 amino acids. This chain's CDR3 is CASSPNPGQYNEQFF. CDR3 DNA: TGTGCCAGCAGCCCCAATCCGGGACAGTACAATGAGCAGTTCTTC. The whole variable domain, remainder taken from reference TRBV9 and TRBJ2-1, is DSGVTQTPKHLITATGQRVTLRCSPRSGDLSVYWYQQSLDQGLQFLIQYYNGEERAKGNILERFSAQQFPDLHSELNLSSLELGDSALYFCASSPNPGQYNEQFFGPGTRLTVL.

This clone was observed a single time. This chain uses TRBV9 with TRBJ2-3; D is undetermined. Trimming pared 2 bases from V and 6 bases from J, leaving 10 bases between. This CDR3 has 13 amino acids. From germline, CDR1 is SGDLS and CDR2 YYNGEE. As DNA, the CDR3 is TGTGCCAGCAGCGTCAAAGGGTGGGATACGCAGTATTTT. Its protein product is CASSVKGWDTQYF. The full variable domain, in which reference TRBV9 and TRBJ2-3 provide the parts outside the CDR3, is DSGVTQTPKHLITATGQRVTLRCSPRSGDLSVYWYQQSLDQGLQFLIQYYNGEERAKGNILERFSAQQFPDLHSELNLSSLELGDSALYFCASSVKGWDTQYFGPGTRLTVL.

This clone was picked up one time. The rearrangement links TRBV30 to TRBJ1-2, with D possibly TRBD1 on 5 matching bases. The germline gives CDR1 GTSNPN, CDR2 SVGIG (reference sequence). V dropped 0 bases and J dropped 8 bases, with 13 bases sitting between them. This CDR3 comprises 13 residues. The CDR3 protein is CAWSVQEGLGYTF. As DNA, the CDR3 is TGTGCCTGGAGTGTACAGGAGGGGCTGGGCTACACCTTC.

The chain combines TRBV21-1 with TRBJ2-7; the table's D call, TRBD2, was not checked against the DNA. TRBV21-1 is a pseudogene segment. The CDR3 spans 15 residues. The CDR3 nucleotides are TGTGCCAGCAGCAACCCAGGCGGGAGTCGGTACGAGCAGTACTTC. Its protein product is CASSNPGGSRYEQYF.

The chain has TRBV5-5 and TRBJ1-1, with D hard to call. Trimming shortened V by 2 bases and J by 4 bases, and 9 bases separated the two germline ends. Germline loops: CDR1 SGHKS, CDR2 YYEKEE (reference sequence). The CDR3 contains 13 residues. The CDR3 sequence: CASSLRAATEAFF. CDR3 DNA sequence: TGTGCCAGCAGCTTACGGGCTGCCACTGAAGCTTTCTTT.

J is TRBJ2-1 and V is TRBV7-9; D might be TRBD1 (5 bases). Trimming left V 5 bases short and J 8 bases short, with 19 bases between. This CDR3 is 15 amino acids long. Germline loops: CDR1 SEHNR, CDR2 FQNEAQ (reference sequence). This CDR3 reads CASSSKGNAWDEQFF. As DNA, the CDR3 is TGTGCCAGCAGCAGTAAGGGGAATGCTTGGGATGAGCAGTTCTTC.

This clone was observed a few times. The V and J genes are TRBV7-9 and TRBJ1-4, with D unresolved. The CDR3 runs 14 residues. V was clipped by 3 bases and J by 6 bases, with 11 bases between them. CDR1 and CDR2 from the germline V gene are SEHNR and FQNEAQ (reference sequence). This CDR3 is CASSFSLGDEKLFF. In nucleotides, the CDR3 is TGTGCCAGCAGCTTCTCACTCGGGGATGAAAAACTGTTTTTT.

The chain recombines TRBV4-1 with TRBJ2-1; D might be TRBD1 (6 bases). Germline lookup yields CDR1 MGHRA and CDR2 YSYEKL. CDR3 size: 13 residues. Trimming stripped 4 bases from V and 8 bases from J, with 12 bases between. The CDR3 here is CASSPAQGYEQFF. CDR3 bases: TGCGCCAGCAGCCCCGCACAGGGATATGAGCAGTTCTTC.

This clone was recorded only once. The rearrangement uses TRBV29-1 and TRBJ2-7, with 7 bases that match TRBD2. CDR1 is SQVTM, CDR2 ANQGSEA, per germline. This CDR3 spans 12 amino acids. Losses at the gene ends were 4 bases for V and 10 bases for J; bases not matched to a gene: 10. CDR3 sequence: CSVASGRTFQYF. The CDR3 region has the DNA TGCAGCGTTGCTAGCGGCCGGACCTTTCAGTACTTC.

The rearrangement uses TRBV2 and TRBJ1-4, with 10 bases fitting TRBD1. Germline V gene sequence: CDR1 SNHLY, CDR2 FYNNEI. V lost 4 bases to trimming and J lost 7 bases; unmatched junction nucleotides: 3. The CDR3 sequence is 14 residues long. This chain's CDR3 is CASSGQGAGEKLFF. Written as DNA, the CDR3 is TGTGCCAGCAGTGGACAGGGGGCTGGTGAAAAACTGTTTTTT.

The chain links TRBV7-9 to TRBJ2-2; TRBD2 aligns across 8 bases. The CDR3 totals 16 residues. Trimming cost V 1 base and J 4 bases; bases outside gene matches: 5. In germline, CDR1 is SEHNR, CDR2 FQNEAQ (reference sequence). The CDR3 bases are TGTGCCAGCAGCTTAGGACTAGCGAGAATCACCGGGGAGCTGTTTTTT. It translates to CASSLGLARITGELFF.

The chain links TRBV5-1 to TRBJ2-6; 7 bases map to TRBD1. Looked up from germline, CDR1 is SGHRS and CDR2 is YFSETQ. V shed 4 bases, J shed 0 bases, and the junction held 4 bases outside the gene matches. This CDR3 is built from 16 residues. The CDR3 nucleotides read TGCGCCAGCAGCCTTCGACAGGGCTCTGGGGCCAACGTCCTGACTTTC. It translates to CASSLRQGSGANVLTF.

The chain uses TRBV6-1 and TRBJ2-4; TRBD1 aligns across 8 bases. The germline gives CDR1 MNHNS, CDR2 SASEGT. Trimming at V came to 6 bases and at J to 4 bases, leaving 8 bases not matched to a gene. This CDR3 contains 15 residues. The CDR3 protein is CASSNLTGEKNIQYF. CDR3 DNA: TGTGCCAGCAGCAACTTGACAGGGGAGAAAAACATTCAGTACTTC.

The chain links TRBV11-2 to TRBJ1-5, with D possibly matching TRBD1 (6 bases). The germline CDR1 and CDR2 sequences are SGHAT and FQNNGV. This CDR3 comprises 13 residues. V was shortened by 5 bases and J by 6 bases, with 11 bases between the two germline ends. The CDR3 here is CASSPGVAQPQHF. The DNA for the CDR3 is TGTGCCAGCAGCCCAGGGGTCGCTCAGCCCCAGCATTTT.

The V gene is TRBV5-1, the J gene TRBJ2-7; 7 nucleotides match TRBD1. Unmatched junction bases numbered 4, after V lost 4 bases and J lost 0 bases. There are 14 residues in the CDR3. Germline CDR1 is SGHRS and CDR2 is YFSETQ. The CDR3 bases are TGCGCCAGCAGCGTCCGGGACAGCTCCTACGAGCAGTACTTC. Amino acid sequence: CASSVRDSSYEQYF.